This is a list of T cell receptor beta chains from one sample in a study of blood T cells in healthy people across ages. One entry per CDR3 protein results from TCRdb running MiXCR on the 5' RACE reads. Of around 800,000 distinct CDR3 sequences in the sample, roughly 25% were seen once. This sample was shared with a second study, whose subject was T cells of mothers and their children.

The sample comprised blood. The receptors shown here come from a boy younger than 18 in good health. Each CDR3 is given with its conserved first and last residue. D genes are given only for firm matches. Expanded clones are given a class, and other clones once, few, many or no size at all.

J gene: TRBJ2-1; D gene: TRBD2; clone size: .; V gene: TRBV10-3; CDR3 protein: CAISISGGAGNEQFF; CDR3 DNA: TGTGCCATCAGTATAAGCGGGGGGGCTGGAAATGAGCAGTTCTTC
J gene: TRBJ2-3; D gene: .; clone size: .; V gene: TRBV20-1; CDR3 protein: CSARDPPRDTQYF; CDR3 DNA: TGCAGTGCTAGAGATCCCCCACGAGATACGCAGTATTTT
J gene: TRBJ2-5; D gene: .; clone size: .; V gene: TRBV4-1; CDR3 protein: CASSQEGQSQETQYF; CDR3 DNA: TGCGCCAGCAGCCAAGAAGGCCAGAGTCAAGAGACCCAGTACTTC
J gene: TRBJ2-1; D gene: TRBD2; clone size: .; V gene: TRBV3-1; CDR3 protein: CASSRPGGIPYNEQFF; CDR3 DNA: TGTGCCAGCAGCCGACCGGGGGGTATACCCTACAATGAGCAGTTCTTC
J gene: TRBJ1-1; D gene: .; clone size: .; V gene: TRBV6-4; CDR3 protein: CASSAGENTEAFF; CDR3 DNA: TGTGCCAGCAGCGCCGGCGAGAACACTGAAGCTTTCTTT
J gene: TRBJ1-6; D gene: TRBD1; clone size: few; V gene: TRBV6-5; CDR3 protein: CASSLAGGQGDNSPLHF; CDR3 DNA: TGTGCCAGCAGTTTGGCCGGGGGACAGGGAGATAATTCACCCCTCCACTTT
J gene: TRBJ1-4; D gene: TRBD1; clone size: .; V gene: TRBV2; CDR3 protein: CASRTPRAGGKTNEKLFF; CDR3 DNA: TGTGCCAGCAGAACCCCCAGGGCAGGGGGGAAGACTAATGAAAAACTGTTTTTT
J gene: TRBJ2-1; D gene: .; clone size: .; V gene: TRBV11-1; CDR3 protein: CASSPGMTERGGEHFF; CDR3 DNA: TGTGCCAGCAGCCCAGGCATGACTGAGCGCGGAGGTGAGCACTTCTTC
J gene: TRBJ2-2; D gene: .; clone size: few; V gene: TRBV7-9; CDR3 protein: CASSFRKGLSNTGELFF; CDR3 DNA: TGTGCCAGCAGCTTCCGGAAGGGACTTTCTAACACCGGGGAGCTGTTTTTT
J gene: TRBJ1-5; D gene: .; clone size: .; V gene: TRBV6-1; CDR3 protein: CASSESPGRVHQPQHF; CDR3 DNA: TGTGCCAGCAGTGAATCCCCGGGGAGGGTACATCAGCCCCAGCATTTT
J gene: TRBJ1-5; D gene: .; clone size: .; V gene: TRBV5-6; CDR3 protein: CASTGHCSNQPQHF; CDR3 DNA: TGTGCCAGTACAGGTCACTGTAGCAATCAGCCCCAGCATTTT
J gene: TRBJ1-2; D gene: .; clone size: .; V gene: TRBV29-1; CDR3 protein: CSVAKQGPHYGYTF; CDR3 DNA: TGCAGCGTTGCCAAACAGGGCCCCCACTATGGCTACACCTTC
J gene: TRBJ2-5; D gene: TRBD2; clone size: .; V gene: TRBV6-5; CDR3 protein: CATKTSGETQYF; CDR3 DNA: TGTGCCACGAAGACTAGCGGGGAGACCCAGTACTTC
J gene: TRBJ2-1; D gene: .; clone size: many; V gene: TRBV7-3; CDR3 protein: CASSLGGSSNEQFF; CDR3 DNA: TGTGCCAGCAGCTTGGGTGGATCATCCAATGAGCAGTTCTTC
J gene: TRBJ2-5; D gene: TRBD1; clone size: few; V gene: TRBV14; CDR3 protein: CASSPGQVLEQYF; CDR3 DNA: TGTGCCAGCAGCCCGGGACAGGTCTTGGAGCAGTACTTC
J gene: TRBJ1-1; D gene: TRBD1; clone size: few; V gene: TRBV28; CDR3 protein: CASLQGLDTEAFF; CDR3 DNA: TGTGCCAGCCTACAGGGGTTGGACACTGAAGCTTTCTTT
J gene: TRBJ1-4; D gene: .; clone size: .; V gene: TRBV10-3; CDR3 protein: CAISESGSTEKLFF; CDR3 DNA: TGTGCCATCAGTGAGTCGGGGAGCACGGAAAAACTGTTTTTT
J gene: TRBJ2-2; D gene: TRBD1; clone size: .; V gene: TRBV9; CDR3 protein: CASSARQGTHTGELFF; CDR3 DNA: TGTGCCAGCAGCGCCCGACAGGGAACCCACACCGGGGAGCTGTTTTTT
J gene: TRBJ2-2; D gene: TRBD2; clone size: few; V gene: TRBV5-1; CDR3 protein: CASSLEGLAGVFGELFF; CDR3 DNA: TGCGCCAGCAGCTTAGAAGGACTAGCGGGAGTATTCGGGGAGCTGTTTTTT
J gene: TRBJ2-5; D gene: .; clone size: .; V gene: TRBV9; CDR3 protein: CASGQGYQETQYF; CDR3 DNA: TGTGCCAGCGGGCAGGGCTACCAAGAGACCCAGTACTTC